This TCR beta chain was retrieved from a study of blood T cells in healthy people across ages. The CDR3 loop spans 13 amino acids. Trimming cost V 7 bases and J 8 bases, with 20 bases left between them. Per germline, CDR1 SQVTM and CDR2 ANQGSEA. Overall study findings and caveats: Both higher diversity and more naive CD4+ cells marked long-lived donors when set against aged donors.

Details on this clonotype: No antigen is known for it.

Donors were healthy Caucasian individuals from Russia aged roughly 6 to 90. Then a second PCR, running roughly 7 to 11 cycles, was carried out with a sample-barcoded 5' primer and a J-beta primer mix. Every cDNA was tagged by a template-switch adaptor with 12 random nucleotides. Sequencing yielded, for each sample, at least 2.5 million paired-end reads carrying CDR3. TCRdb re-analysed the 5' RACE reads in MiXCR, keeping a single row per CDR3 protein. The sample records some 710,000 distinct CDR3 sequences, 35% to 60% being singletons. This clonotype was obtained from a man of 80 years or more in good health. This chain links TRBV29-1 with TRBJ1-1; D is unclear. Sample: blood. The CDR3 reads CSAGREALGEAFF. For the CDR3, the DNA is TGCAGCGCCGGCCGGGAGGCCCTCGGGGAAGCTTTCTTT.